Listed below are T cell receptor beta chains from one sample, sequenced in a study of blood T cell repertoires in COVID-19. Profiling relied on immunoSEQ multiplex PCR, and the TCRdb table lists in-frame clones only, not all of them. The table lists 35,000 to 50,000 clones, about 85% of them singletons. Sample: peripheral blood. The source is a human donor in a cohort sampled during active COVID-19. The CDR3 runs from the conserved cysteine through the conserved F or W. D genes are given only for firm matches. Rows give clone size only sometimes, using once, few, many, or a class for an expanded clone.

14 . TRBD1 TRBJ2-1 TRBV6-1 CASSDETGSNEQFF TGTGCCAGCAGTGATGAGACAGGGTCCAATGAGCAGTTCTTC
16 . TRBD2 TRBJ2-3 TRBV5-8 CASSLEGTTSTDTQYF TGTGCCAGCAGCTTAGAGGGGACTACCTCCACAGATACGCAGTATTTT
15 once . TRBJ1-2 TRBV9 CASRKGQGTSYGYTF TGTGCCAGCAGAAAGGGGCAGGGCACTTCTTATGGCTACACCTTC
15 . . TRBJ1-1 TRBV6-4 CASRRRDTENTEAFF TGTGCCAGCAGAAGACGGGACACGGAGAACACTGAAGCTTTCTTT
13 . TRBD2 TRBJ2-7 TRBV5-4 CASSLQLAGDQYF TGTGCCAGCAGCTTGCAACTAGCGGGGGACCAGTACTTC
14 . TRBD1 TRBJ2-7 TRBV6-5 CASSQTGSSYEQYF TGTGCCAGCAGTCAGACAGGGAGCTCCTACGAGCAGTACTTC
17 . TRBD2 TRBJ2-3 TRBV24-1 CATSDLRGGPYTDTQYF TGTGCCACCAGTGATTTGCGGGGGGGACCCTACACAGATACGCAGTATTTT
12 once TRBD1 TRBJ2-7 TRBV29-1 CSVGQGTYEQYF TGCAGCGTTGGACAGGGTACCTACGAGCAGTACTTC
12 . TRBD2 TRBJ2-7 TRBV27 CASREGGHEQYF TGTGCCAGCCGGGAGGGGGGACACGAGCAGTACTTC
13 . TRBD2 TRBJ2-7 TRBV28 CASTGGDSYEQYF TGTGCCAGCACCGGGGGGGATTCCTACGAGCAGTACTTC
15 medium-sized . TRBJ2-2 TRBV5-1 CASRGGQLNTGELFF TGCGCCAGCAGGGGGGGACAGCTAAACACCGGGGAGCTGTTTTTT
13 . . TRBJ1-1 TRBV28 CASSRIERPEAFF TGTGCCAGCAGTAGGATTGAGCGCCCTGAAGCTTTCTTT
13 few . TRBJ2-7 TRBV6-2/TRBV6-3 CASSLGVLGEQYF TGTGCCAGCAGCTTAGGGGTGTTAGGCGAGCAGTACTTC
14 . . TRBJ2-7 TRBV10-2 CASGPMGGSNEQYF TGCGCCAGCGGACCAATGGGAGGCAGTAACGAGCAGTACTTC
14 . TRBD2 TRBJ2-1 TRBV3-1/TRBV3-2 CASSRTSQTNEQFF TGTGCCAGCAGCCGGACTAGTCAGACCAATGAGCAGTTCTTC
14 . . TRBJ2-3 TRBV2 CASSLQGHPDTQYF TGTGCCAGCAGCTTACAGGGTCACCCAGATACGCAGTATTTT
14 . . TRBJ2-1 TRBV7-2 CASSLRGIYNEQFF TGTGCCAGCAGCCTACGCGGAATTTACAATGAGCAGTTCTTC
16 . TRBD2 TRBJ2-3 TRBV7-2 CASSLEASGGTDTQYF TGTGCCAGCAGCTTAGAGGCTAGCGGGGGAACAGATACGCAGTATTTT
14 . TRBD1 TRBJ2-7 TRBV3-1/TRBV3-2 CASSQGQGSYEQYF TGTGCCAGCAGCCAGGGACAGGGTTCCTACGAGCAGTACTTC
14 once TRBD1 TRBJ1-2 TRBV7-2 CASSAPDRAYGYTF TGTGCCAGCAGCGCACCGGACAGGGCGTATGGCTACACCTTC
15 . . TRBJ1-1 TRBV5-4 CASSGGGGSDTEAFF TGTGCCAGCAGCGGAGGGGGGGGCTCGGACACTGAAGCTTTCTTT
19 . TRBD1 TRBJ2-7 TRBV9 CASSVGLQDRESASYEQYF TGTGCCAGCAGCGTGGGCCTTCAGGACAGGGAAAGTGCCAGCTACGAGCAGTACTTC
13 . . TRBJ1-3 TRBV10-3 CAITSRSGNTIYF TGTGCCATCACCTCCCGGTCTGGAAACACCATATATTTT
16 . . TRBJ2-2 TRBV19 CASSTEAGVRTGELFF TGTGCCAGTAGTACGGAAGCAGGGGTGCGTACCGGGGAGCTGTTTTTT
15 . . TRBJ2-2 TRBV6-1 CASSEAASYTGELFF TGTGCCAGCAGTGAAGCCGCAAGCTATACCGGGGAGCTGTTTTTT
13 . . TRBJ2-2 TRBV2 CASSDAGYGELFF TGTGCCAGCAGTGACGCAGGGTATGGGGAGCTGTTTTTT